This T cell receptor (beta chain) was captured in a study of blood T cell repertoires in COVID-19. About the study: Acute-phase and convalescent COVID-19 samples originated in the United States, Italy and Spain. T cells, B-cell-depleted T cells, or PBMCs provided the cDNA or gDNA that served as material.

Original data processing: Estimates of nucleated cell counts were drawn from the amplification of reference gene primers. The data were produced by immunoSEQ multiplex PCR, yet TCRdb's version contains in-frame clones alone and is incomplete. D and trimming were read from the DNA, whereas the V and J calls and clone size are those reported in that table. The sample carries some 70,000 clones, about 90% recorded once. V was pared by 4 bases and J by 4 bases, with 16 bases between. Germline CDR1 reads LGHNA; CDR2 reads YSLEER. This CDR3 region has 15 residues. The specimen was peripheral blood. The V and J genes are TRBV4-3 and TRBJ1-2; D is perhaps TRBD1 (5 bases). This TCR was sampled from an elderly woman with active COVID-19. The CDR3: CASSLGGGEGYGYTF. The CDR3, as DNA: TGCGCCAGCAGCCTTGGGGGAGGGGAAGGCTATGGCTACACCTTC.